This TCR beta chain came from a study of blood T cells in healthy people across ages. Germline V gene lookup returns CDR1 LGHNA and CDR2 YSLEER. The length of the CDR3 is 15 residues. V lost 4 bases, J lost 6 bases, and 9 bases stayed unmatched. A second PCR of roughly 6 to 12 cycles used a sample-barcoded 5' primer and a J-beta primer mix. Via MiXCR, TCRdb re-called the 5' RACE reads, giving one row per CDR3 protein. The profile shows about 1.5 million distinct CDR3 sequences, roughly 43% of them singletons. Of note for this clonotype: The antigen is undetermined.

The sample providers were healthy Caucasian people from Russia, aged roughly 6 to 90. Study-wide results and limits: Among long-lived donors, naive CD4+ cells were more numerous and diversity higher than in aged donors.

The genes are TRBV4-3 and TRBJ1-1, with 9 bases that match TRBD1. The sample taken for sequencing was blood. The origin of this receptor is a woman aged 18-30 years in good health. The CDR3 DNA reads as TGCGCCAGCAGCCCGACAGGGGGTTGGAGAGCTGAAGCTTTCTTT. The encoded protein is CASSPTGGWRAEAFF.